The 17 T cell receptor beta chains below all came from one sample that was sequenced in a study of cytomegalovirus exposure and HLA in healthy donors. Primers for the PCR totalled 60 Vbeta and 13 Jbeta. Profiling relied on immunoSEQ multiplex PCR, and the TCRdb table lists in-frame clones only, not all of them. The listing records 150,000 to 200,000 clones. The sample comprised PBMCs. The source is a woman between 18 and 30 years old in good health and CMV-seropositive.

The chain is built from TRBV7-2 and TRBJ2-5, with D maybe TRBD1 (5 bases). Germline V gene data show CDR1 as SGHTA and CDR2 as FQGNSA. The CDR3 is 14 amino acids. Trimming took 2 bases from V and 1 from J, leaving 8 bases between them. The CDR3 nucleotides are TGTGCCAGCAGCTTACACAGGAGCCAAGAGACCCAGTACTTC. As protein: CASSLHRSQETQYF. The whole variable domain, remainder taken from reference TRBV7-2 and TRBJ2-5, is GAGVSQSPSNKVTEKGKDVELRCDPISGHTALYWYRQSLGQGLEFLIYFQGNSAPDKSGLPSDRFSAERTGGSVSTLTIQRTQQEDSAVYLCASSLHRSQETQYFGPGTRLLVL.

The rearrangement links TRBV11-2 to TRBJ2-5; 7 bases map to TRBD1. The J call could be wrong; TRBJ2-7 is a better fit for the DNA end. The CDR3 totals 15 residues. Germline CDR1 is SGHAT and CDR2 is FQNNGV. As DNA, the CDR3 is TGTGCCAGCAGCTTCTCCTTTGACAGGGAATACGAGCAGTACTTC. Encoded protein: CASSFSFDREYEQYF.

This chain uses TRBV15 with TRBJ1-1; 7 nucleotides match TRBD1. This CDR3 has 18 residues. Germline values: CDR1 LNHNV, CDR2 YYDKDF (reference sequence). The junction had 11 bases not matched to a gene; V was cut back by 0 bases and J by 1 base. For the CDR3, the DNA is TGTGCCACCAGCAGAGATGATTGGAGGGGGCATCCGAACACTGAAGCTTTCTTT. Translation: CATSRDDWRGHPNTEAFF. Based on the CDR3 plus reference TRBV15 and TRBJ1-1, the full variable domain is DAMVIQNPRYQVTQFGKPVTLSCSQTLNHNVMYWYQQKSSQAPKLLFHYYDKDFNNEADTPDNFQSRRPNTSFCFLDIRSPGLGDTAMYLCATSRDDWRGHPNTEAFFGQGTRLTVV.

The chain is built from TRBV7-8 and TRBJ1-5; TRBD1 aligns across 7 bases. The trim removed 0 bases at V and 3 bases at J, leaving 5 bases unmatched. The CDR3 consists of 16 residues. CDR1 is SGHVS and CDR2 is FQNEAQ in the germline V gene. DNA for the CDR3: TGTGCCAGCAGCTTAGCAGGGACAGCAATCAATCAGCCCCAGCATTTT. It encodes CASSLAGTAINQPQHF.

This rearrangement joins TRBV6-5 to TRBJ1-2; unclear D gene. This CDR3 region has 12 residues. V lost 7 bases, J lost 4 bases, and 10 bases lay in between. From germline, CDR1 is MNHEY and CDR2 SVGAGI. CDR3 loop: CASTSYRYGYTF. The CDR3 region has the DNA TGTGCCAGCACCTCCTACCGCTATGGCTACACCTTC.

CDR3: CASTISGGRYNEQFF. Here the CDR3 DNA reads TGTGCCAGCACTATTAGCGGGGGGAGGTACAATGAGCAGTTCTTC. The gene calls are TRBV6-1 and TRBJ2-1; 10 bases match TRBD2. After removal of 7 bases from V and 4 bases from J, the junction contained 7 bases not matched to a gene. Germline values: CDR1 MNHNS, CDR2 SASEGT. CDR3 length: 15 residues.

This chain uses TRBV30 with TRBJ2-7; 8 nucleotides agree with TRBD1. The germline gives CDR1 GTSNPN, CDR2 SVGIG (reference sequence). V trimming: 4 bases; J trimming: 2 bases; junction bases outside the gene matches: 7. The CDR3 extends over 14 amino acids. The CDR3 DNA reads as TGTGCCTGGAAGGGTGGGACAGGCCCCTACGAGCAGTACTTC. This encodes CAWKGGTGPYEQYF.

CDR3 coding DNA: TGCGCCAGCAGCCAAGAGAGGGGACAGGGGGTTGGAAACACCATATATTTT. Protein product: CASSQERGQGVGNTIYF. The rearrangement joins TRBV4-3 to TRBJ1-3, with 11 bases matching TRBD1. This CDR3 has 17 amino acids. Per the germline V gene, CDR1 is LGHNA and CDR2 is YSLEER. The V segment lost 0 bases and the J segment 3 bases; nucleotides outside the gene matches: 4.

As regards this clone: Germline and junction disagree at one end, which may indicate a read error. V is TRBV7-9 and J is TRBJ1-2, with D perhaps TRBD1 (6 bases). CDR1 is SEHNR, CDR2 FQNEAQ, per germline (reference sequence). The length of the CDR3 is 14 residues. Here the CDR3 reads CASSLGAQGSGHTF. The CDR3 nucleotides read TGTGCCAGCAGCTTAGGGGCACAGGGTTCTGGCCACACCTTC.

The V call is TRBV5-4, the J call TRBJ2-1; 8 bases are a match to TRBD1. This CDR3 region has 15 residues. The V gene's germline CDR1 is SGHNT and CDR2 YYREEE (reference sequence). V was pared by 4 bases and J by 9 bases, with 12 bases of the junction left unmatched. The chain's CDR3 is CASSILGQGGGEQFF. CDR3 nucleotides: TGTGCCAGCAGCATTTTAGGACAGGGTGGGGGTGAGCAGTTCTTC.

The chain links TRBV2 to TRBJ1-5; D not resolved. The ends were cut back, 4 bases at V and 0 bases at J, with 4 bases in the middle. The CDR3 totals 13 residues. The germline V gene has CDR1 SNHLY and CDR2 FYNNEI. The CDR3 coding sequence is TGTGCCAGCAGTGTCCTTAGCAATCAGCCCCAGCATTTT. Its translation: CASSVLSNQPQHF.

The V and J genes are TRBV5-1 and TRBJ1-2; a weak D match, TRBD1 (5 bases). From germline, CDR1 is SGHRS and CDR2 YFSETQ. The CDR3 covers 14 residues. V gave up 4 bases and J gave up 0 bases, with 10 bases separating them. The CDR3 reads CASSAGRANYGYTF. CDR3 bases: TGCGCCAGCAGCGCGGGACGGGCTAACTATGGCTACACCTTC.

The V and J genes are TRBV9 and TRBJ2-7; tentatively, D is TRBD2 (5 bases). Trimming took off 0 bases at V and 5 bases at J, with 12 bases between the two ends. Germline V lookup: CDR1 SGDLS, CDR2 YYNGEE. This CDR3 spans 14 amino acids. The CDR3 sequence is CASSVGNSANEQYF. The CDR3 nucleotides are TGTGCCAGCAGCGTAGGGAATAGCGCCAACGAGCAGTACTTC.

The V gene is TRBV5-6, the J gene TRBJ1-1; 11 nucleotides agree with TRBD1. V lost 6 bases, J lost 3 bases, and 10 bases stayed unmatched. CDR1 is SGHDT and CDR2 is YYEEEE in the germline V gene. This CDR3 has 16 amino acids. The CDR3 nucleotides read TGTGCCAGCACAGCAAAGGGACAGGGGGTATACACTGAAGCTTTCTTT. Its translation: CASTAKGQGVYTEAFF.

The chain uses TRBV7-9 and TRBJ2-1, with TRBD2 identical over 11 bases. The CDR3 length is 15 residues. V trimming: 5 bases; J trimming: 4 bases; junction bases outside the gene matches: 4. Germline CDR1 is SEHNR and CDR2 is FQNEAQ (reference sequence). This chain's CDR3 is CASSIGTSGYNEQFF. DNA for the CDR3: TGTGCCAGCAGCATCGGGACTAGCGGTTACAATGAGCAGTTCTTC.

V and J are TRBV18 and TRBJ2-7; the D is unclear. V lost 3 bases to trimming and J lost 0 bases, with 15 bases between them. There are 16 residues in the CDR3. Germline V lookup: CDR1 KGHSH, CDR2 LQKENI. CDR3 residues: CASSPFLAESSYEQYF. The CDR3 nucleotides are TGTGCCAGCTCACCCTTTCTGGCGGAGAGCTCCTACGAGCAGTACTTC.

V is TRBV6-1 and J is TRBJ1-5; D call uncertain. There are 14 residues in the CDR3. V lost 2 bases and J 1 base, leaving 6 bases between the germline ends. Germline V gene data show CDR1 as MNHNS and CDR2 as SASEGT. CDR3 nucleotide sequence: TGTGCCAGCAGTGAAAATTTAAGCAATCAGCCCCAGCATTTT. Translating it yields CASSENLSNQPQHF.